The 20 T cell receptor beta chains in this list originate from one sample, sequenced in a study of CD8+CD57+ T cells in acquired aplastic anemia. The sequenced patients had an expansion of CD8+CD57+ cells seen by flow cytometry. Profiling of TCR beta VDJ combinations and CDR3 sequences used genomic DNA as template. TCRdb reanalysed the reads using MiXCR and keeps one entry per CDR3 protein. Found here are 180,000 or so distinct CDR3 sequences, about three fifths of them singletons; the top ten hold about two fifths. The sequencing sample was made of sorted CD4+, CD8+, or CD8+CD57+ T cells (not recorded which) from PBMCs. The receptors were sampled from a human donor with aplastic anemia.

A few counts support this clonotype. V is TRBV2 and J is TRBJ2-3; D perhaps matches TRBD2 (6 bases). This CDR3 spans 16 amino acids. The V end was cut by 3 bases, the J end by 0 bases, with 13 bases between. CDR1 and CDR2 from the germline V gene are SNHLY and FYNNEI. The CDR3 here is CASSEGSGTSTDTQYF. Written as DNA, the CDR3 is TGTGCCAGCAGTGAGGGTAGCGGCACTAGCACAGATACGCAGTATTTT. Supplemented by reference TRBV2 and TRBJ2-3, the full variable domain reads EPEVTQTPSHQVTQMGQEVILRCVPISNHLYFYWYRQILGQKVEFLVSFYNNEISEKSEIFDDQFSVERPDGSNFTLKIRSTKLEDSAMYFCASSEGSGTSTDTQYFGPGTRLTVL.

In this sample, this clonotype turned up many times. CDR3 DNA sequence: TGTGCCAGCAGTTACGGACAGGGCTTCCGGCAGCCCCAGCATTTT. Residues: CASSYGQGFRQPQHF. The gene calls are TRBV6-6 and TRBJ1-5, with TRBD1 identical over 8 bases. Trimming cost V 2 bases and J 7 bases; bases outside gene matches: 7. The CDR3 length is 15 residues. In germline, CDR1 is MNHNY, CDR2 SVGAGI (reference sequence).

This clonotype was picked up a small number of times. The genes are TRBV7-2 and TRBJ1-2; TRBD1 might be the D (6 bases). The V end was cut by 1 base, the J end by 5 bases, with 11 bases between. CDR1 and CDR2 (germline): SGHTA, FQGNSA. This CDR3 comprises 14 residues. The CDR3 region is CASSLGGGGYGYTF. The DNA for the CDR3 is TGTGCCAGCAGCTTAGGAGGGGGAGGATATGGCTACACCTTC. Full variable domain (remainder filled in from reference TRBV7-2 and TRBJ1-2): GAGVSQSPSNKVTEKGKDVELRCDPISGHTALYWYRQSLGQGLEFLIYFQGNSAPDKSGLPSDRFSAERTGGSVSTLTIQRTQQEDSAVYLCASSLGGGGYGYTFGSGTRLTVV.

V usage is TRBV12-3 or TRBV12-4 and J usage is TRBJ1-2; 7 bases match TRBD1. This CDR3 region has 13 residues. The ends lost 3 bases at V and 3 bases at J; junction bases unmatched: 1. The CDR3 loop is CASSFDRDYGYTF. In DNA form, the CDR3 reads TGTGCCAGCAGTTTTGACAGGGACTATGGCTACACCTTC.

This rearrangement joins TRBV12-3 or TRBV12-4 to TRBJ2-7; D perhaps matches TRBD1 (5 bases). Trimming stripped 4 bases from V and 5 bases from J, with 12 bases between. The CDR3 has 13 residues. Here the CDR3 reads CASSYLTGHEQYF. DNA for the CDR3: TGTGCCAGCAGTTACCTCACAGGCCACGAGCAGTACTTC.

V usage is TRBV10-1 and J usage is TRBJ1-1, with D possibly being TRBD1 (5 bases). CDR3 size: 14 residues. Trimming cost V 4 bases and J 1 base, with 10 bases left between them. Germline loops: CDR1 WNHNN, CDR2 SYGVQD (reference sequence). CDR3 region: CASSGDVQNTEAFF. The CDR3 DNA reads TGCGCCAGCAGTGGGGACGTTCAGAACACTGAAGCTTTCTTT.

This clonotype came up many times. V gene TRBV29-1 combines with J gene TRBJ2-7; TRBD2 might be the D (6 bases). Germline assignment: CDR1 SQVTM and CDR2 ANQGSEA. The length of the CDR3 is 13 residues. Trimming removed 5 bases at V and 2 bases at J, with 13 bases between. CDR3 DNA sequence: TGCAGCGTTAAGCCGGGAGCCGCCTACGAGCAGTACTTC. Translation: CSVKPGAAYEQYF.

This clonotype was recorded only once. J is TRBJ2-2 and V is TRBV7-9; no clear D. V lost 6 bases, J lost 1 base, and 6 bases lay in between. This CDR3 is 13 amino acids long. Germline CDR1 and CDR2: SEHNR and FQNEAQ (reference sequence). The CDR3 region is CASSFKNTGELFF. The DNA of the CDR3 is TGTGCCAGCAGTTTTAAGAACACCGGGGAGCTGTTTTTT.

The chain couples TRBV2 to TRBJ1-1; 9 bases line up with TRBD1. CDR3 size: 19 residues. V lost 5 bases, J lost 5 bases, and 21 bases stayed unmatched. Germline CDR1 and CDR2: SNHLY and FYNNEI. CDR3 in DNA: TGTGCCAGCAGTTATTCCGACAGTAACACCGGGACAGGGATAACTGAAGCTTTCTTT. Its protein is CASSYSDSNTGTGITEAFF.

As regards this clonotype: Given a much more abundant clone one base away, this may be a read error. This chain uses TRBV7-2 with TRBJ1-2; D ambiguous. Germline-derived CDR1 and CDR2 are SGHTA and FQGNSA. This CDR3 is 13 amino acids long. The CDR3 loop is CASTEPPDYDYTF. The CDR3 DNA reads TGTGCCAGCACCGAACCACCCGACTATGACTACACCTTC.

This clonotype has at least ten counts. The genes are TRBV9 and TRBJ2-6; 7 bases align to TRBD1. The CDR3 consists of 15 residues. V lost 4 bases to trimming and J lost 2 bases; unmatched junction nucleotides: 3. Germline V gene data show CDR1 as SGDLS and CDR2 as YYNGEE. CDR3 nucleotide sequence: TGTGCCAGCAGCTTGAGGGGGCCTGGGGCCAACGTCCTGACTTTC. Translating gives CASSLRGPGANVLTF.

The chain combines TRBV10-1 with TRBJ1-6; a possible D gene is TRBD1 (6 bases). V was cut by 3 bases and J by 7 bases, with 10 bases left in between. The CDR3 is 14 residues long. From germline, CDR1 is WNHNN and CDR2 SYGVQD (reference sequence). The CDR3 loop reads CASSDARGNSPLHF. As DNA, the CDR3 is TGCGCCAGCAGTGACGCCAGGGGAAATTCACCCCTCCACTTT.

The chain carries TRBV7-8 and TRBJ1-6, with TRBD1 matching over 8 bases. J lost 10 bases, V lost 4 bases, and 15 bases had no gene match. This CDR3 has 17 amino acids. The germline V gene has CDR1 SGHVS and CDR2 FQNEAQ. The CDR3 region is CASSSRGGQGARSPLHF. CDR3 in DNA: TGTGCCAGCAGCTCCCGGGGGGGGCAGGGGGCGCGGTCACCCCTCCACTTT.

In this sample, this clonotype turned up many times. The rearrangement uses TRBV7-9 and TRBJ2-1; TRBD1 aligns across 8 bases. The CDR3 length is 15 residues. The V segment lost 5 bases and the J segment 5 bases; nucleotides outside the gene matches: 8. Germline CDR1 and CDR2: SEHNR and FQNEAQ (reference sequence). In DNA form, the CDR3 reads TGTGCCAGCAGCGGTGGCGGACAGGGAAACAATGAGCAGTTCTTC. Residues: CASSGGGQGNNEQFF.

The chain combines TRBV7-8 with TRBJ1-1; D might be TRBD1 (6 bases). This CDR3 is built from 16 residues. Germline V gives CDR1 SGHVS, CDR2 FQNEAQ. Trimming cost V 3 bases and J 6 bases, with 20 bases left between them. The CDR3 DNA reads as TGTGCCAGCAGCTTGAACAGGGTGGGAGCCTGGGCTGAAGCTTTCTTT. Its translation is CASSLNRVGAWAEAFF. The complete variable domain, with remaining parts taken from reference TRBV7-8 and TRBJ1-1, reads GAGVSQSPRYKVAKRGQDVALRCDPISGHVSLFWYQQALGQGPEFLTYFQNEAQLDKSGLPSDRFFAERPEGSVSTLKIQRTQQEDSAVYLCASSLNRVGAWAEAFFGQGTRLTVV.

The table lists this clonotype with many counts. V usage is TRBV9 and J usage is TRBJ2-1; D remains unclear. CDR1 is SGDLS, CDR2 YYNGEE, per germline. V was trimmed by 4 bases and J by 4 bases, leaving 9 bases between them. The CDR3 totals 13 residues. For the CDR3, the DNA is TGTGCCAGCAGCCCCCCGACTTACAATGAGCAGTTCTTC. Protein product: CASSPPTYNEQFF.

CDR3: CSACISGALTEAFF. As DNA, the CDR3 is TGCAGCGCGTGCATTTCGGGGGCTCTCACTGAAGCTTTCTTT. The chain combines TRBV29-1 with TRBJ1-1, with D possibly TRBD1 on 6 matching bases. V lost 7 bases to trimming and J lost 4 bases, with 19 bases between them. Germline V gene data show CDR1 as SQVTM and CDR2 as ANQGSEA. This CDR3 has 14 residues. The full variable domain, completed using reference TRBV29-1 and TRBJ1-1, is SAVISQKPSRDICQRGTSLTIQCQVDSQVTMMFWYRQQPGQSLTLIATANQGSEATYESGFVIDKFPISRPNLTFSTLTVSNMSPEDSSIYLCSACISGALTEAFFGQGTRLTVV.

This clonotype was counted a few times. The rearrangement uses TRBV29-1 and TRBJ2-7, with TRBD1 identical over 10 bases. The CDR3 has 12 residues. J gave up 2 bases and V 7 bases, and 2 bases lay outside the gene matches. From germline, CDR1 is SQVTM and CDR2 ANQGSEA. The CDR3 sequence is CSAGTGAYEQYF. The CDR3 bases are TGCAGCGCCGGGACAGGGGCCTACGAGCAGTACTTC.

This clonotype has ten or more counts. The chain uses TRBV27 and TRBJ2-7; a possible D gene is TRBD1 (5 bases). V was trimmed by 4 bases and J by 0 bases, leaving 10 bases between them. The germline CDR1 and CDR2 sequences are MNHEY and SMNVEV (reference sequence). The CDR3 is 14 amino acids. CDR3 residues: CASSWGRASYEQYF. CDR3 nucleotides: TGTGCCAGCAGTTGGGGCAGGGCCTCCTACGAGCAGTACTTC.

This clonotype showed up just once. The V call is TRBV7-9, the J call TRBJ1-1, with D hard to call. Trimming shortened V by 5 bases and J by 1 base, and 8 bases separated the two germline ends. The CDR3 is made up of 13 amino acids. Germline values: CDR1 SEHNR, CDR2 FQNEAQ (reference sequence). Here the CDR3 reads CASSHTSNTEAFF. The CDR3 region has the DNA TGTGCCAGCAGCCACACATCGAACACTGAAGCTTTCTTT.